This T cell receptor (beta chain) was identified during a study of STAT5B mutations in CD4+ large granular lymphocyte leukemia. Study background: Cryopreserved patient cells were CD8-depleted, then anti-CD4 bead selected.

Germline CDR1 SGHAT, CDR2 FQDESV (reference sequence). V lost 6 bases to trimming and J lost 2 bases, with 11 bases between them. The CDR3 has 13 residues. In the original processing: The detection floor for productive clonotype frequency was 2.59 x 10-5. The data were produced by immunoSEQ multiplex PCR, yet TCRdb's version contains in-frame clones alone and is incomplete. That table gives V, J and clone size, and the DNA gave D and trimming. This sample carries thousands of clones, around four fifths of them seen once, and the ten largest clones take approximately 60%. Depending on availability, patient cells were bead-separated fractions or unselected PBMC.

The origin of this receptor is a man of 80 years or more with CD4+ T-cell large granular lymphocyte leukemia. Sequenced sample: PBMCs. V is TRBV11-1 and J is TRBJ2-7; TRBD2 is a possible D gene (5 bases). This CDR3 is CASRETGTYEQYF. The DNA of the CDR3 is TGTGCCAGCAGGGAAACGGGAACCTACGAGCAGTACTTC. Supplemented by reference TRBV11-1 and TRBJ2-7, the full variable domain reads EAEVAQSPRYKITEKSQAVAFWCDPISGHATLYWYRQILGQGPELLVQFQDESVVDDSQLPKDRFSAERLKGVDSTLKIQPAELGDSAMYLCASRETGTYEQYFGPGTRLTVT.